This T cell receptor beta chain emerged from a study of blood T cell repertoires in COVID-19. The length of the CDR3 is 15 residues. The V and J ends lost 5 bases and 1 base respectively, with 11 bases between them. Germline loops: CDR1 SGHTA, CDR2 FQGNSA. Original data processing: Amplification from reference gene primers served as the basis for estimated nucleated cell counts. Sequencing was performed with immunoSEQ multiplex PCR; in TCRdb, only in-frame clones are kept and a portion is missing. The DNA was the basis for D and trimming; V, J and clone size are from that table. Among approximately 500,000 clones listed, around 87% were seen once.

The sequence was obtained from a woman aged 35 to 49 who had recovered from COVID-19. The sample taken for sequencing was PBMCs or T cells enriched from blood (not recorded which). The chain uses TRBV7-2 and TRBJ1-4, with no clear D. CDR3 DNA: TGTGCCAGCAGCCCTCAGTTACGAACTAATGAAAAACTGTTTTTT. Protein product: CASSPQLRTNEKLFF.